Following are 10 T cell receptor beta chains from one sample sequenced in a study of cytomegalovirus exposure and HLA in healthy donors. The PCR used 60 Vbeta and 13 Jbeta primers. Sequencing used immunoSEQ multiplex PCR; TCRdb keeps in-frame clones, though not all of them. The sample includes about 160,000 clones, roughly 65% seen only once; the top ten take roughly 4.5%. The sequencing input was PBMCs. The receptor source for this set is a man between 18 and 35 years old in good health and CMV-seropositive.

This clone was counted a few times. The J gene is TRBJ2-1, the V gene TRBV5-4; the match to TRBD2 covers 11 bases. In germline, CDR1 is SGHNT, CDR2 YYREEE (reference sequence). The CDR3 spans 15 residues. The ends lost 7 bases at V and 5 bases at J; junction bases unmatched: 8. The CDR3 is CASEDSGLADNEQFF. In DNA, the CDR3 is TGTGCCAGCGAGGATTCGGGACTAGCGGACAATGAGCAGTTCTTC.

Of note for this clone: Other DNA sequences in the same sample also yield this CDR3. The CDR3 nucleotides read TGCGCCAGCAGCCGACAGGGAGTGTGGGAGACCCAGTACTTC. Encoded protein: CASSRQGVWETQYF. The chain employs TRBV5-1 and TRBJ2-5; 7 bases are a match to TRBD1. CDR3 length equals 14 residues. After removal of 4 bases from V and 5 bases from J, the junction contained 8 bases not matched to a gene. Germline V gene data show CDR1 as SGHRS and CDR2 as YFSETQ.

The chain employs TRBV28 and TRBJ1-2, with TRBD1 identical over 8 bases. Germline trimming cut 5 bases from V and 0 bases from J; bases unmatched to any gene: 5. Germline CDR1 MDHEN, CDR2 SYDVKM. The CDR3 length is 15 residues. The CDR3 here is CASSPPDRANYGYTF. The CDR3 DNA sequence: TGTGCCAGCAGTCCCCCGGACAGGGCTAACTATGGCTACACCTTC.

CDR3 in DNA: TGTGCCAGCAGCGCAACGGGGTTAAGCACAGATACGCAGTATTTT. Translated, it gives CASSATGLSTDTQYF. The V and J genes are TRBV7-2 and TRBJ2-3; possible D gene TRBD2, 5 bases. Germline V CDR1 and CDR2: SGHTA, FQGNSA. Between the trimmed V and J ends, which lost 5 bases and 0 bases, there was a span of 12 bases. The CDR3 covers 15 residues.

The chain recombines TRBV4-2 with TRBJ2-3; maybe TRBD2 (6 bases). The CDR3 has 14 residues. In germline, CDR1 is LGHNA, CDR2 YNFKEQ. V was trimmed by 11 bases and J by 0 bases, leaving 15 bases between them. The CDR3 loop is CASKGGASTDTQYF. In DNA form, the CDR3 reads TGTGCCTCAAAGGGCGGGGCGAGCACAGATACGCAGTATTTT.

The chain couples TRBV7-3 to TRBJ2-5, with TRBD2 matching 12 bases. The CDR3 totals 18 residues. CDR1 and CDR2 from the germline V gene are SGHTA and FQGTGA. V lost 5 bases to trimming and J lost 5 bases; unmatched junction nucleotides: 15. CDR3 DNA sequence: TGTGCCAGCAGCCCGATTCCGTCTAGCGGGGGGGTTGGGGAGACCCAGTACTTC. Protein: CASSPIPSSGGVGETQYF.

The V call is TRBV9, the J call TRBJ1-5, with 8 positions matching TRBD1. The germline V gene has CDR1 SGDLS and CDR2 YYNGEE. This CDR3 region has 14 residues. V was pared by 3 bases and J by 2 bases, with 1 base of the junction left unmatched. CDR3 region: CASSATGGNQPQHF. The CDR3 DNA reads TGTGCCAGCAGCGCGACAGGGGGCAATCAGCCCCAGCATTTT.

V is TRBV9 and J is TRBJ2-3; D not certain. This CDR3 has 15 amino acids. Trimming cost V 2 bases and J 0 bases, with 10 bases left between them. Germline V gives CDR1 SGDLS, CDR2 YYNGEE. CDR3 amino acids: CASSVLSGSTDTQYF. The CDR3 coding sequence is TGTGCCAGCAGCGTCCTTTCCGGGAGCACAGATACGCAGTATTTT. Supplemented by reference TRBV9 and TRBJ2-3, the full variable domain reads DSGVTQTPKHLITATGQRVTLRCSPRSGDLSVYWYQQSLDQGLQFLIQYYNGEERAKGNILERFSAQQFPDLHSELNLSSLELGDSALYFCASSVLSGSTDTQYFGPGTRLTVL.

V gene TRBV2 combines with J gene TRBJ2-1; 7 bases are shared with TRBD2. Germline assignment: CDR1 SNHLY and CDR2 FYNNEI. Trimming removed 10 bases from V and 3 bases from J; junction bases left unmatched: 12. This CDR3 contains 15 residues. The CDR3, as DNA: TGTGCCACCGGGTTAGGCGGGGGAGGCTACAATGAGCAGTTCTTC. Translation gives CATGLGGGGYNEQFF.

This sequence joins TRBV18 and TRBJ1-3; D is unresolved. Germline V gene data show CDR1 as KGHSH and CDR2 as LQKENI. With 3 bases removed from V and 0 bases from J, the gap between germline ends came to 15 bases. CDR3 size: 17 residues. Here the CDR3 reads CASSPGSVRGSGNTIYF. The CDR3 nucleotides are TGTGCCAGCTCACCCGGGAGTGTCCGGGGCTCTGGAAACACCATATATTTT.